This entry is about one T cell receptor beta chain. The data originate from a study of blood T cell repertoires in COVID-19. Study background: The cDNA or gDNA used as material had been derived from T cells, B-cell-depleted T cells, or PBMCs.

The CDR3 totals 14 residues. Germline CDR1 SNHLY, CDR2 FYNNEI. V shed 3 bases, J shed 6 bases, and the junction held 4 bases outside the gene matches. In the authors' workflow: Quantification of nucleated cells was approximated via reference gene primer amplification. Clones were read by immunoSEQ multiplex PCR, and TCRdb kept only the in-frame ones, dropping some. That table gives V, J and clone size, and the DNA gave D and trimming. The sample shows around 160,000 clones, about four fifths of them seen only once. This receptor was obtained from a man between 60 and 75 years old with active or convalescent COVID-19. This chain links TRBV2 with TRBJ1-2, with 10 nucleotides matching TRBD1. The sample taken for sequencing was peripheral blood. CDR3 residues: CASSEGQGKDGYTF. The CDR3 bases are TGTGCCAGCAGTGAGGGACAGGGGAAGGATGGCTACACCTTC.